Detailed here is one T cell receptor beta chain. No cognate antigen has been identified for it. This may be a read error, as it is one base from a much larger clone. Via the germline V gene, CDR1 is ENHRY and CDR2 SYGVKD. Inclusive of the bounding cysteine and phenylalanine, the CDR3 is 19 residues long. Kept here is only the CDR3 DNA, which spans 57 bases and is read in frame from base 1. The sample's time point label is to be understood as: newly diagnosed GD, antithyroid drugs for less than 3 months. RNA was extracted from PBMCs in TRIzol for both TCR sequencing and RNA sequencing. Graves' disease was diagnosed according to American Thyroid Association guidelines. Recruitment of patients was carried out at an endocrinology department in Xi'an, China. Each patient gave about 10 milliliters of peripheral blood, collected in an EDTA anticoagulant tube. Ficoll Paque Plus density gradient separation was used to isolate PBMCs, and no further T cell sorting was performed. RNA quality was checked with an Agilent 2100 Bioanalyzer and agarose gel, and concentration with a NanoDrop 2000.

These data belong to a study of regulatory T cells in long-lasting Graves disease (dated by TCRdb to the early 2020s). About the investigation overall: Patients with newly diagnosed Graves' disease had been on antithyroid drugs for under 3 months. Patients with persistent Graves' disease were compared with patients with newly diagnosed Graves' disease using TCR sequencing and RNA sequencing of peripheral blood. The study took place in China and was registered as a clinical trial. TCR sequencing covered roughly 13 persistent and some 20 newly diagnosed Graves' disease patients, around 33 samples in total. Here is what the overall study found, with its caveats: Compared with newly diagnosed patients, patients with persistent Graves' disease had lower TCR Shannon entropy and fewer highly expanded clones, which suggests clonal expansion. Sequencing and analysis were limited to the TCR beta chain. Patients with persistent disease shared more public clonotypes (about 3,000) than newly diagnosed patients did (about 1,000). Only peripheral blood was studied, because thyroid tissue, the primary lesion, was inaccessible. Persistent disease showed preferential use of TRBV28, TRBJ1-2 and TRBJ2-5, whereas newly diagnosed disease favored TRBV20-1 and TRBJ2-1. The authors acknowledged the small sample size as a limitation that may reduce accuracy.

Library prep was done by multiplex PCR. The sample was run on an Illumina HiSeq 4000. TCR beta libraries were built with iRepertoire HTBI primers and Arm-PCR amplification of CDR3 regions. Before sequencing, the PCR products underwent gel purification. As for the original processing: Gene usage analysis of CDR3 amino acid clonotypes used the 50 to 70 TRBV and 12 to 15 TRBJ segments found across samples. COPE and FqMerger were used to merge the filtered high-quality paired reads into contigs. BLAST was used to align contigs to IMGT TRBV, TRBD and TRBJ reference genes, and CDR3 was defined according to IMGT. Highly expanded clones were defined as clonotypes with a frequency above 0.1%. Shannon entropy served as the measure of repertoire diversity, while the Gini coefficient captured V-J evenness. A clonotype found in more than one individual was treated as public. Using fastp at Q25 and MiXCR, TCRdb reprocessed the public reads and kept productive beta chains. Each CDR3 protein appears once, grouped with its most common genes and DNA. For this entry, the V and J calls and clone size follow TCRdb and not the study's own pipeline. Across this sample there are almost 450,000 distinct CDR3 sequences, with about 17% seen only once. The leading ten clones occupy about 10% of the sample.

A further study also used this sample, focusing on T cells in Graves' hyperthyroidism and ophthalmopathy. Per the second study: Stable Graves' hyperthyroidism was defined as the absence of progression to ophthalmopathy over 18 months of follow-up. Hyperthyroidism patients were newly diagnosed, had a disease duration of under 2 months, and were aged 18 to 65 years. Patients with uncontrolled infections, other autoimmune diseases, pregnancy or lactation were excluded. Diagnoses relied on clinical symptoms, serum thyroxine and TRAb, thyroid ultrasound and orbital computed tomography. The TCR CDR3 was subjected to a first round of RT-PCR using the HTBI primer set and the Qiagen OneStep RT-PCR kit. Blood samples also contained most of the expanded thyroid clonotypes (frequency above 0.001), which suggests that blood repertoires may reflect thyroid immune responses. A 13 V-J signature model separated ophthalmopathy from stable hyperthyroidism, with 87.88% sensitivity and around 84% specificity in cross-validation and 80%/75% in testing. In validation, the model predicted progression to ophthalmopathy a median of approximately 6.3 months before onset, with approximately 70% sensitivity and 72.22% specificity. To identify TCR V-J signatures that set the groups apart, the researchers used a discovery cohort of about a hundred patients, made up of under 50 with Graves' ophthalmopathy and 57 with stable Graves' hyperthyroidism. Whether ophthalmopathy could be predicted prospectively was tested in an independent validation cohort made up of about 18 hyperthyroidism patients plus 17 patients who later progressed to ophthalmopathy. The roughly 94 discovery patients were randomly divided into training and test sets at a 7:3 ratio. Thyroid tissue and blood T-cell repertoires from about 6 Graves' hyperthyroidism patients were also compared in the study. Once sampling was done, hyperthyroidism patients were given methimazole at a starting dose of 30 mg daily, whereas ophthalmopathy patients were given high-dose intravenous methylprednisolone. A second multiplex PCR round built the libraries, followed by size selection and purification. The libraries were sequenced on an Illumina HiSeq2000 using paired-end 100 bp reads. SOAPnuke was used to process the raw data, with reads discarded if the reads contained adapters or uncalled bases, had a mean Phred below 15, or lacked an exact constant-primer or identifier match. COPE v1.2.5 was used to merge the high-quality paired reads, and each unique nucleotide sequence was defined as a clonotype. MiTCR v1.1 was used to align clonotypes to the IMGT TRBV, TRBD and TRBJ reference segments. Only V-J combinations with frequency above 0.0001, covering approximately 99% of repertoires, were analysed. A TCS score was defined as the ratio between F50 (clonal expansion) and ExV (chaos), using BLOSUM62-based TCRdist between CDR3 peptides within each V-J. Welch's t-statistics and random forest reduced 514 V-J features to 10 to 15, which were used in a naive Bayes classifier (R e1071). No statistical method was used to set the sample size in advance, and investigators knew the group allocation. According to the paper, TCR Vbeta CDR3 sequencing was carried out on more than 120 peripheral blood samples, which came from under 50 ophthalmopathy, fewer than 80 hyperthyroidism and roughly 17 progressor patients.

The material was peripheral blood mononuclear cells (PBMCs), obtained at new diagnosis, from a patient treated with antithyroid drugs. The sequence links TRBV10-3 to TRBJ2-7, with 11 middle bases fitting TRBD1. The sequence was obtained from a woman between 25 and 40 years old with Graves disease. Donor details come from another sample of the same person, matched by shared clones. The CDR3 loop reads CASSYSPRTGGALAYEQYF. The nucleotide sequence reads as follows: TGTGCCAGCAGTTACTCGCCCCGGACAGGGGGCGCTTTAGCCTACGAGCAGTACTTC.